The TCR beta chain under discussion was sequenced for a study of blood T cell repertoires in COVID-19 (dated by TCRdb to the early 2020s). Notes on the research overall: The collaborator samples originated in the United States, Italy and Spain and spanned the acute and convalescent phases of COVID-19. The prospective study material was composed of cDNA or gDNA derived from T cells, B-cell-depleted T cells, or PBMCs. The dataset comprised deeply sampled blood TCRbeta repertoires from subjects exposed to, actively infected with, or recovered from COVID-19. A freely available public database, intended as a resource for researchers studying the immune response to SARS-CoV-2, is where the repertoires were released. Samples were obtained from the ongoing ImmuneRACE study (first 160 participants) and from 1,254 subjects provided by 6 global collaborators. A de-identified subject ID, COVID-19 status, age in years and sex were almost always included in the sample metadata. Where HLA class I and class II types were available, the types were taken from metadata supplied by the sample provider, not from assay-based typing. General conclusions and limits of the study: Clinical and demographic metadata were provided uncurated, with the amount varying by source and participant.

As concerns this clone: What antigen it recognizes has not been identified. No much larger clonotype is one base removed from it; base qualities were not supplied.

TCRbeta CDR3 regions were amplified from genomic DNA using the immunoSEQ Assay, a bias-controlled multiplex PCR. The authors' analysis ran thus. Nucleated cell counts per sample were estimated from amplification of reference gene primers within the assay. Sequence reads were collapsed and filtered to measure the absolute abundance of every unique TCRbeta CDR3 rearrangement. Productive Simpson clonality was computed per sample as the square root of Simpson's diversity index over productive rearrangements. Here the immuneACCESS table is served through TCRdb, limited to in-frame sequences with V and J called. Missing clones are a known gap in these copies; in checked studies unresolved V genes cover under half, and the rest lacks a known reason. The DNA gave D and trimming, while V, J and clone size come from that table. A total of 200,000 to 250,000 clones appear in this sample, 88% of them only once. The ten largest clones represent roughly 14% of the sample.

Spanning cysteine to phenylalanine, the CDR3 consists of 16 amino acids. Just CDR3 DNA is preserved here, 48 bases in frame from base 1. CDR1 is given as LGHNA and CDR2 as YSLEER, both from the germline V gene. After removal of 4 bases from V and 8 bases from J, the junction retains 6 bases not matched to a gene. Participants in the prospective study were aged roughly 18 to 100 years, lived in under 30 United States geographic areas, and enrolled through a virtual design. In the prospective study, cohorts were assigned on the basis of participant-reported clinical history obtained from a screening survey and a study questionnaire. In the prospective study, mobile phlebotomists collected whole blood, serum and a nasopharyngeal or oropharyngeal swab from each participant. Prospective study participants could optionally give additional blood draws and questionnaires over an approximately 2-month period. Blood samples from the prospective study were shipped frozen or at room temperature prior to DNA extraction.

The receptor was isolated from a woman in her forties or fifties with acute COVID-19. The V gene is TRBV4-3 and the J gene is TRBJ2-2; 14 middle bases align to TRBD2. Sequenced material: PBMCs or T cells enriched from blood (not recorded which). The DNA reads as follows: TGCGCCAGCAGCCTGGGACTAGCGGGAGATGTGGGGGAGCTGTTTTTT. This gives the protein CASSLGLAGDVGELFF.